The rows below give T cell receptor beta chains drawn from one sample of a study of blood T cells in healthy people across ages. MiXCR, applied by TCRdb to the 5' RACE reads, yields one record per CDR3 protein. The sample has 750,000 to 850,000 distinct CDR3 sequences; roughly 25% are singletons. These data are also associated with another study on T cells of mothers and their children.

Sequenced sample: blood. The receptors originated from a boy aged 5-17 years in good health. Each CDR3 is given with its conserved first and last residue. The D gene is left open where the match is weak. Clone size is given for some rows only: seen once, a few or many times, or a class if the clone is expanded.

d_call: TRBD2; clone_size: once; j_call: TRBJ2-7; v_call: TRBV28; cdr3_aa: CASSPPGGPKPF; cdr3_nt: TGTGCCAGCAGTCCACCGGGAGGTCCGAAGCCCTTC
d_call: .; clone_size: few; j_call: TRBJ2-3; v_call: TRBV7-8; cdr3_aa: CASRPGRPSTDTQYF; cdr3_nt: TGTGCCAGCAGGCCCGGGCGTCCCTCCACAGATACGCAGTATTTT
d_call: .; clone_size: once; j_call: TRBJ1-2; v_call: TRBV5-1; cdr3_aa: CASSQDVGDVYGYTF; cdr3_nt: TGCGCCAGCAGCCAGGACGTCGGGGACGTCTATGGCTACACCTTC
d_call: .; clone_size: .; j_call: TRBJ2-2; v_call: TRBV4-3; cdr3_aa: CASSQDLGQGSRAGELFF; cdr3_nt: TGCGCCAGCAGCCAAGATTTGGGGCAGGGGAGTAGGGCCGGGGAGCTGTTTTTT
d_call: TRBD2; clone_size: .; j_call: TRBJ2-5; v_call: TRBV12-3/TRBV12-4; cdr3_aa: CASSLLAVRETQYF; cdr3_nt: TGTGCCAGCAGTTTACTAGCGGTCCGCGAGACCCAGTACTTC
d_call: .; clone_size: few; j_call: TRBJ2-1; v_call: TRBV18; cdr3_aa: CASSPSRGSNEQFF; cdr3_nt: TGTGCCAGCTCACCGTCACGGGGGTCCAATGAGCAGTTCTTC
d_call: .; clone_size: few; j_call: TRBJ2-3; v_call: TRBV27; cdr3_aa: CASSLLGPRTDTQYF; cdr3_nt: TGTGCCAGCAGTTTATTAGGACCCCGCACAGATACGCAGTATTTT
d_call: .; clone_size: .; j_call: TRBJ2-7; v_call: TRBV5-1; cdr3_aa: CASSLDQGMNYEQYF; cdr3_nt: TGCGCCAGCAGCTTGGATCAGGGGATGAACTACGAGCAGTACTTC
d_call: .; clone_size: few; j_call: TRBJ2-5; v_call: TRBV2; cdr3_aa: CASKDVLDETQYF; cdr3_nt: TGTGCCAGCAAGGACGTGCTAGATGAGACCCAGTACTTC
d_call: TRBD2; clone_size: .; j_call: TRBJ2-7; v_call: TRBV12-3/TRBV12-4; cdr3_aa: CASSLAGGVYEQYF; cdr3_nt: TGTGCCAGCAGCCTAGCGGGAGGGGTATACGAGCAGTACTTC
d_call: .; clone_size: .; j_call: TRBJ2-7; v_call: TRBV7-2; cdr3_aa: CASSVAVLMGEQYF; cdr3_nt: TGTGCCAGCAGTGTAGCGGTTCTGATGGGGGAGCAGTACTTC
d_call: TRBD2; clone_size: .; j_call: TRBJ2-7; v_call: TRBV20-1; cdr3_aa: CSASEAGPSYEQYF; cdr3_nt: TGCAGTGCTAGTGAAGCGGGGCCCTCCTACGAGCAGTACTTC
d_call: TRBD2; clone_size: few; j_call: TRBJ2-7; v_call: TRBV5-6; cdr3_aa: CVSSLTGTSLYEQYF; cdr3_nt: TGTGTCAGCAGCTTGACCGGGACTAGCCTCTACGAGCAGTACTTC
d_call: .; clone_size: many; j_call: TRBJ1-4; v_call: TRBV12-3/TRBV12-4; cdr3_aa: CASNTDSYEKLFF; cdr3_nt: TGTGCCAGCAACACTGACAGCTATGAAAAACTGTTTTTT
d_call: .; clone_size: .; j_call: TRBJ2-1; v_call: TRBV11-2; cdr3_aa: CASSYLRWNEQFF; cdr3_nt: TGTGCCAGCAGTTACCTACGGTGGAATGAGCAGTTCTTC
d_call: .; clone_size: .; j_call: TRBJ2-7; v_call: TRBV21-1; cdr3_aa: CARPDGTEIAAYSYEQYF; cdr3_nt: TGTGCCAGGCCCGACGGGACCGAGATAGCGGCCTACTCCTACGAGCAGTACTTC
d_call: .; clone_size: .; j_call: TRBJ2-3; v_call: TRBV12-3/TRBV12-4; cdr3_aa: CASSPGTWFGASTDAEYF; cdr3_nt: TGTGCCAGCAGTCCCGGGACGTGGTTCGGTGCGAGCACAGATGCGGAGTATTTT
d_call: TRBD1; clone_size: .; j_call: TRBJ1-1; v_call: TRBV6-2/TRBV6-3; cdr3_aa: CASSYSQQGVGTEAFF; cdr3_nt: TGTGCCAGCAGTTACTCTCAGCAGGGGGTCGGCACTGAAGCTTTCTTT
d_call: .; clone_size: few; j_call: TRBJ2-2; v_call: TRBV2; cdr3_aa: CASSVSEGTGELFF; cdr3_nt: TGTGCCAGCAGTGTTTCGGAGGGGACCGGGGAACTGTTTTTT
d_call: .; clone_size: .; j_call: TRBJ2-3; v_call: TRBV7-2; cdr3_aa: CASSFVGGATDTQYF; cdr3_nt: TGTGCCAGCAGCTTTGTTGGGGGCGCCACAGATACGCAGTATTTT
d_call: .; clone_size: few; j_call: TRBJ1-2; v_call: TRBV5-1; cdr3_aa: CASSHQGSDYGYTF; cdr3_nt: TGCGCCAGCAGCCATCAGGGGTCTGACTATGGCTACACCTTC
d_call: .; clone_size: many; j_call: TRBJ2-7; v_call: TRBV28; cdr3_aa: CASSTPLRDKADEQYF; cdr3_nt: TGTGCCAGCAGCACTCCTCTCAGGGATAAGGCGGACGAGCAGTACTTC
d_call: .; clone_size: .; j_call: TRBJ2-5; v_call: TRBV20-1; cdr3_aa: CSARDSGETQYF; cdr3_nt: TGCAGTGCTAGGGACAGTGGGGAGACCCAGTACTTC
d_call: .; clone_size: few; j_call: TRBJ2-6; v_call: TRBV7-6; cdr3_aa: CASSSRVLSGANVLTF; cdr3_nt: TGTGCCAGCAGCTCCCGGGTGCTTTCTGGGGCCAACGTCCTGACTTTC
d_call: .; clone_size: few; j_call: TRBJ2-6; v_call: TRBV7-6; cdr3_aa: CASSLALGAGANVLTF; cdr3_nt: TGTGCCAGCAGCTTAGCGCTCGGGGCTGGGGCCAACGTCCTGACTTTC
d_call: TRBD2; clone_size: .; j_call: TRBJ2-6; v_call: TRBV7-9; cdr3_aa: CASSYTRTSGSTGANVLTF; cdr3_nt: TGTGCCAGCAGCTACACGAGGACTAGCGGGAGTACTGGGGCCAACGTCCTGACTTTC
d_call: .; clone_size: few; j_call: TRBJ2-1; v_call: TRBV30; cdr3_aa: CAWSPQSNEQFF; cdr3_nt: TGTGCCTGGAGTCCTCAGTCCAATGAGCAGTTCTTC
d_call: .; clone_size: few; j_call: TRBJ2-5; v_call: TRBV6-1; cdr3_aa: CASSQISTLYQETQYF; cdr3_nt: TGTGCCAGCAGCCAGATATCGACCTTGTACCAAGAGACCCAGTACTTC
d_call: .; clone_size: .; j_call: TRBJ2-3; v_call: TRBV6-5; cdr3_aa: CAAARGRTDTQYF; cdr3_nt: TGTGCCGCCGCGCGGGGACGGACAGATACGCAGTATTTT
d_call: .; clone_size: few; j_call: TRBJ2-1; v_call: TRBV11-2; cdr3_aa: CASSGQTGPSYNEQFF; cdr3_nt: TGTGCCAGCAGCGGCCAGACAGGCCCTTCCTACAATGAGCAGTTCTTC
d_call: .; clone_size: few; j_call: TRBJ2-6; v_call: TRBV30; cdr3_aa: CAWSVRGANVLTF; cdr3_nt: TGTGCCTGGAGTGTACGTGGGGCCAACGTCCTGACTTTC
d_call: .; clone_size: .; j_call: TRBJ1-2; v_call: TRBV20-1; cdr3_aa: CSASNTNYGYTF; cdr3_nt: TGCAGTGCTAGTAACACTAACTATGGCTACACCTTC
d_call: .; clone_size: few; j_call: TRBJ2-3; v_call: TRBV11-1; cdr3_aa: CASSFNYEVDTQYF; cdr3_nt: TGTGCCAGCAGCTTTAACTATGAAGTGGATACGCAGTATTTT
d_call: .; clone_size: .; j_call: TRBJ1-4; v_call: TRBV7-2; cdr3_aa: CASSLVGTAPGEKLFF; cdr3_nt: TGTGCCAGCAGCTTAGTTGGGACCGCGCCGGGTGAAAAACTGTTTTTT
d_call: .; clone_size: .; j_call: TRBJ1-5; v_call: TRBV15; cdr3_aa: CATSRDPGAGTHQPQHF; cdr3_nt: TGTGCCACCAGCAGAGATCCGGGGGCAGGGACCCATCAGCCCCAGCATTTT
d_call: .; clone_size: .; j_call: TRBJ1-2; v_call: TRBV21-1; cdr3_aa: CASSKGGLLNGYTF; cdr3_nt: TGTGCCAGCAGCAAAGGTGGCCTTCTTAATGGCTACACCTTC
d_call: .; clone_size: many; j_call: TRBJ2-5; v_call: TRBV5-1; cdr3_aa: CASSRPGVQETQYF; cdr3_nt: TGCGCCAGCAGCCGACCAGGGGTCCAAGAGACCCAGTACTTC
d_call: TRBD1; clone_size: few; j_call: TRBJ1-1; v_call: TRBV5-1; cdr3_aa: CASSSTGGAAFF; cdr3_nt: TGCGCCAGCAGCTCTACAGGGGGCGCGGCTTTCTTT
d_call: .; clone_size: few; j_call: TRBJ2-7; v_call: TRBV5-1; cdr3_aa: CASSSGTSLFEQYF; cdr3_nt: TGCGCCAGCAGCTCCGGGACCTCTCTCTTCGAGCAGTACTTC
d_call: .; clone_size: .; j_call: TRBJ2-1; v_call: TRBV24-1; cdr3_aa: CATSDSAGLYNEQFF; cdr3_nt: TGTGCCACCAGTGACTCAGCGGGTCTCTACAATGAGCAGTTCTTC
d_call: .; clone_size: .; j_call: TRBJ1-6; v_call: TRBV13; cdr3_aa: CASSFDKGSYNSPLHF; cdr3_nt: TGTGCCAGCAGCTTCGACAAAGGCTCCTATAATTCACCCCTCCACTTT
d_call: TRBD1; clone_size: .; j_call: TRBJ2-7; v_call: TRBV29-1; cdr3_aa: CSVEGRQGGYEQYF; cdr3_nt: TGCAGCGTTGAAGGTAGACAGGGGGGCTACGAGCAGTACTTC
d_call: TRBD1; clone_size: .; j_call: TRBJ2-2; v_call: TRBV5-6; cdr3_aa: CASSEGQDTGELFF; cdr3_nt: TGTGCCAGCAGCGAGGGACAGGACACCGGGGAGCTGTTTTTT
d_call: .; clone_size: .; j_call: TRBJ1-4; v_call: TRBV5-5; cdr3_aa: CVSSLVGTANEKLFF; cdr3_nt: TGTGTCAGCAGCCTCGTGGGGACCGCTAATGAAAAACTGTTTTTT
d_call: TRBD2; clone_size: .; j_call: TRBJ2-5; v_call: TRBV6-6; cdr3_aa: CASSSSSGRAVEQSF; cdr3_nt: TGTGCCAGCAGTTCTTCTAGCGGGAGGGCCGTAGAGCAGTCCTTC
d_call: .; clone_size: .; j_call: TRBJ2-3; v_call: TRBV27; cdr3_aa: CSGTLVTDTQYF; cdr3_nt: TGTTCCGGGACATTAGTCACAGATACGCAGTACTTT
d_call: .; clone_size: .; j_call: TRBJ1-2; v_call: TRBV7-2; cdr3_aa: CASSPGTLRGYTF; cdr3_nt: TGTGCCAGCAGCCCGGGGACCTTACGGGGCTACACCTTC
d_call: .; clone_size: few; j_call: TRBJ2-5; v_call: TRBV6-6; cdr3_aa: CASSSLPYEQYF; cdr3_nt: TGTGCCAGCAGTTCCCTCCCCTATGAGCAGTACTTC
d_call: .; clone_size: .; j_call: TRBJ2-7; v_call: TRBV12-3/TRBV12-4; cdr3_aa: CASSLDRGTERPSSYEQYF; cdr3_nt: TGTGCCAGCAGTTTAGACCGGGGGACTGAGCGACCCTCCTCCTACGAGCAGTACTTC
d_call: .; clone_size: .; j_call: TRBJ2-1; v_call: TRBV29-1; cdr3_aa: CSGRWNDQFF; cdr3_nt: TGCAGCGGTCGTTGGAATGACCAGTTCTTC
d_call: TRBD2; clone_size: few; j_call: TRBJ2-7; v_call: TRBV20-1; cdr3_aa: CSARGGSGRVEQYF; cdr3_nt: TGCAGTGCTAGAGGCGGGAGCGGGAGGGTCGAGCAGTACTTC
d_call: TRBD2; clone_size: .; j_call: TRBJ2-7; v_call: TRBV29-1; cdr3_aa: CSIELAGLSGYEQYF; cdr3_nt: TGCAGCATTGAACTAGCGGGATTATCCGGCTACGAGCAGTACTTC
d_call: .; clone_size: few; j_call: TRBJ2-7; v_call: TRBV2; cdr3_aa: CASSDRGTYEQYF; cdr3_nt: TGTGCCAGCAGTGATAGAGGGACCTACGAGCAGTACTTC